These 18 T cell receptor beta chains came from one sample sequenced in a study of T cells in Graves' hyperthyroidism and ophthalmopathy. TCR beta CDR3 region amplification was performed from RNA transcripts. TCR CDR3 underwent first-round RT-PCR with the HTBI primer set. TCRdb processed the multiplex PCR reads anew with MiXCR; each CDR3 protein has one entry. The sample contains approximately 700,000 distinct CDR3 sequences, 45% of which appear only once. The material sequenced was peripheral blood or thyroid tissue (not recorded which). The receptor set was obtained from an adult man with Graves' disease, either hyperthyroidism or ophthalmopathy (not recorded which).

This clonotype was detected many times. CDR3 loop: CSARGLSNQPQHF. CDR3 in DNA: TGCAGTGCTAGGGGTCTGAGCAATCAGCCCCAGCATTTT. The rearrangement links TRBV20-1 to TRBJ1-5; no definite D call. The germline gives CDR1 DFQATT, CDR2 SNEGSKA (reference sequence). Trimming shortened V by 3 bases and J by 1 base, and 7 bases separated the two germline ends. The CDR3 contains 13 residues.

V gene TRBV6-6 combines with J gene TRBJ2-5; tentatively, D is TRBD1 or TRBD2 (5 bases each). The CDR3 covers 15 residues. The germline V and J ends were trimmed by 2 bases and 4 bases, with 14 bases remaining between them. The germline gives CDR1 MNHNY, CDR2 SVGAGI (reference sequence). This CDR3 reads CASSYPGRRGETQYF. In nucleotides, the CDR3 is TGTGCCAGCAGTTACCCGGGACGGAGAGGAGAGACCCAGTACTTC.

As for this clonotype: A junction end diverges from the germline sequence, so it may reflect a read error. The chain uses TRBV7-8 and TRBJ1-3; unclear D gene. In germline, CDR1 is SGHVS, CDR2 FQNEAQ. CDR3 size: 15 residues. This CDR3 reads CASSQQQLSGNTIYF. For the CDR3, the DNA is TGCGCCAGCAGCCAACAACAGCTCTCTGGAAACACCATATATTTT.

This clonotype was seen many times. This rearrangement joins TRBV7-2 to TRBJ1-5; the D gene is possibly TRBD1 (6 bases). This CDR3 has 15 amino acids. Germline V gives CDR1 SGHTA, CDR2 FQGNSA. The V end was cut by 4 bases, the J end by 3 bases, with 13 bases between. The CDR3 reads CASSSLGGLNQPQHF. The CDR3 DNA reads TGTGCCAGCAGCTCCTTAGGGGGACTCAATCAGCCCCAGCATTTT. The variable domain in full, completed from reference TRBV7-2 and TRBJ1-5, reads GAGVSQSPSNKVTEKGKDVELRCDPISGHTALYWYRQSLGQGLEFLIYFQGNSAPDKSGLPSDRFSAERTGGSVSTLTIQRTQQEDSAVYLCASSSLGGLNQPQHFGDGTRLSIL.

The rearrangement uses TRBV7-9 and TRBJ2-7; D perhaps matches TRBD2 (6 bases). The CDR3 spans 15 residues. The germline V gene encodes CDR1 SEHNR and CDR2 FQNEAQ (reference sequence). V was pared by 5 bases and J by 6 bases, with 20 bases between. CDR3 sequence: CASSRESGLASEQYF. The CDR3 DNA follows: TGTGCCAGCAGCCGCGAATCGGGCCTAGCGAGCGAGCAGTACTTC.

This clonotype has more than one count but fewer than ten. The chain uses TRBV29-1 and TRBJ2-2; 10 nucleotides match TRBD2. This CDR3 spans 15 amino acids. The ends lost 2 bases at V and 5 bases at J; junction bases unmatched: 5. Germline CDR1 is SQVTM and CDR2 is ANQGSEA. CDR3 sequence (DNA): TGCAGCGTTGAAAACATAGCGGGAGGTACCGGGGAGCTGTTTTTT. Its translation: CSVENIAGGTGELFF.

The genes are TRBV6-4 and TRBJ2-7; D is ambiguous. CDR1 MRHNA and CDR2 SNTAGT come from the germline V gene. This CDR3 has 14 residues. V was trimmed by 4 bases and J by 4 bases, leaving 14 bases between them. In nucleotides, the CDR3 is TGTGCCAGCAGTGGTCTGGGTGTTGGGTACGAGCAGTACTTC. It encodes CASSGLGVGYEQYF.

The V and J genes are TRBV20-1 and TRBJ1-1, with TRBD1 as a possible D gene (5 bases). From germline, CDR1 is DFQATT and CDR2 SNEGSKA (reference sequence). The CDR3 consists of 12 residues. V was cut by 0 bases and J by 7 bases, with 9 bases left in between. The CDR3 here is CSAREGGDEAFF. The DNA for the CDR3 is TGCAGTGCTAGAGAGGGGGGGGATGAAGCTTTCTTT.

The chain employs TRBV7-4 and TRBJ1-3, with D perhaps TRBD1 (5 bases). Germline-derived CDR1 and CDR2 are SGHVT and SQSDAQ. Deletions cut 5 bases from V and 1 base from J, with 18 bases between. This CDR3 comprises 17 residues. In DNA form, the CDR3 reads TGTGCCAGCAGCGTAGGGACCGGTTATAATTCTGGAAACACCATATATTTT. Encoded protein: CASSVGTGYNSGNTIYF.

V gene TRBV5-1 combines with J gene TRBJ1-4, with D hard to call. Trimming pared 0 bases from V and 8 bases from J, leaving 11 bases between. The germline V gene encodes CDR1 SGHRS and CDR2 YFSETQ. This CDR3 has 14 amino acids. The CDR3, as DNA: TGCGCCAGCAGCTTGGATGTTTTGGAGGAAAAACTGTTTTTT. This encodes CASSLDVLEEKLFF.

Points on this clonotype: A much larger clone lies one base from this, so it may be a read error. The V gene is TRBV29-1, the J gene TRBJ1-2, with 8 nucleotides matching TRBD1. From germline, CDR1 is SQVTM and CDR2 ANQGSEA. The length of the CDR3 is 13 residues. The trim removed 5 bases at V and 3 bases at J, leaving 5 bases unmatched. For the CDR3, the DNA is TGCAGCGTTATGGCAGGGGGCGACTATGGCTACACCTTC. Its protein is CSVMAGGDYGYTF.

Of note for this clonotype: A much larger clone sits a single nucleotide away, making a read error possible. The J gene is TRBJ1-2, the V gene TRBV10-3; no clear D gene. V lost 5 bases to trimming and J lost 0 bases, with 7 bases between them. CDR1 is ENHRY and CDR2 is SYGVKD in the germline V gene. This CDR3 comprises 13 residues. As DNA, the CDR3 is TGTGCCATCAGTTTCCAAGCTAACTATGGCTACACCTTC. This sequence encodes CAISFQANYGYTF.

This clonotype has ten or more counts. The V gene is TRBV10-3, the J gene TRBJ1-2; D is unclear. Trimming pared 3 bases from V and 0 bases from J, leaving 8 bases between. The CDR3 runs 14 residues. Germline-derived CDR1 and CDR2 are ENHRY and SYGVKD. The CDR3 nucleotides are TGTGCCATCAGTGAACGGGCAGCTAACTATGGCTACACCTTC. Encoded protein: CAISERAANYGYTF.

This clonotype was seen many times. The chain is built from TRBV5-6 and TRBJ1-5; the D gene is possibly TRBD1 (5 bases). CDR1 and CDR2 (germline): SGHDT, YYEEEE. The CDR3 consists of 13 residues. Trimming cost V 4 bases and J 3 bases, with 8 bases left between them. This chain's CDR3 is CASSRGLNQPQHF. The CDR3 DNA is TGTGCCAGCAGCCGGGGCCTCAATCAGCCCCAGCATTTT.

This clonotype was counted at least ten times. The DNA of the CDR3 is TGTGCCACCAGGTCCGACTATGGCTACACCTTC. Translated: CATRSDYGYTF. This sequence joins TRBV24-1 and TRBJ1-2; D is uncertain. CDR1 is KGHDR and CDR2 is SFDVKD in the germline V gene. V shed 7 bases and J shed 3 bases, with 5 bases lying between them. The CDR3 spans 11 residues.

V is TRBV10-3 and J is TRBJ1-2; 9 nucleotides align to TRBD1. Germline values: CDR1 ENHRY, CDR2 SYGVKD. The V segment lost 8 bases and the J segment 4 bases; nucleotides outside the gene matches: 8. This CDR3 is 14 amino acids long. The CDR3 sequence is CAIGGTGNSYGYTF. Here the CDR3 DNA reads TGTGCCATCGGGGGGACAGGGAATTCCTATGGCTACACCTTC.

This clonotype turned up a few times. The chain employs TRBV9 and TRBJ2-2; TRBD2 aligns across 9 bases. CDR1 is SGDLS, CDR2 YYNGEE, per germline. This CDR3 has 15 residues. Germline trimming cut 2 bases from V and 5 bases from J; bases unmatched to any gene: 4. In DNA, the CDR3 is TGTGCCAGCAGCGTGGGCCTAGCGGGGACCGGGGAGCTGTTTTTT. Protein product: CASSVGLAGTGELFF. Variable domain in full (rest from reference TRBV9 and TRBJ2-2): DSGVTQTPKHLITATGQRVTLRCSPRSGDLSVYWYQQSLDQGLQFLIQYYNGEERAKGNILERFSAQQFPDLHSELNLSSLELGDSALYFCASSVGLAGTGELFFGEGSRLTVL.

V is TRBV12-3 or TRBV12-4 and J is TRBJ1-5; no reliable D call. The V end lost 3 bases, the J end lost 4 bases, and 10 bases lay between the germline ends. The CDR3 sequence is 14 residues long. For the CDR3, the DNA is TGTGCCAGCAGTTTCCGGGTTAAGAATCAGCCCCAGCATTTT. Translating it yields CASSFRVKNQPQHF.